The rows below give T cell receptor beta chains drawn from one sample of a study of blood T cell repertoires in COVID-19. This table comes from immunoSEQ multiplex PCR, and its TCRdb copy is limited to in-frame clones, with some not included. The sample records about 270,000 clones, roughly 89% being singletons. Material: PBMCs or T cells enriched from blood (not recorded which). These receptor sequences come from a woman aged 60-70 years who had recovered from COVID-19. Both conserved end residues are part of each CDR3. Each record gives: J gene, V gene, clone size, D gene, CDR3 protein, CDR3 DNA. D genes are given only for firm matches. Expanded clones are given a class, and other clones once, few, many or no size at all.

TRBJ2-1,TRBV7-9,-,TRBD2,CASSPYSGASYNEQFF,TGTGCCAGCAGCCCTTATAGCGGGGCCTCCTACAATGAGCAGTTCTTC
TRBJ1-1,TRBV4-1,-,-,CASSLLEGRNTEAFF,TGCGCCAGCAGCCTACTCGAGGGCCGGAACACTGAAGCTTTCTTT
TRBJ2-5,TRBV7-9,-,TRBD1,CASSFLDREETQYF,TGTGCCAGCAGCTTTCTGGACAGGGAAGAGACCCAGTACTTC
TRBJ1-4,TRBV5-4,-,-,CASSFLGGNEKLFF,TGTGCCAGCAGCTTTCTCGGGGGAAATGAAAAACTGTTTTTT
TRBJ1-4,TRBV30,-,TRBD1,CAWREQGAREKLFF,TGTGCCTGGAGGGAACAGGGGGCGCGTGAAAAACTGTTTTTT
TRBJ1-1,TRBV4-1,-,TRBD1,CASSPGGQGLNTEAFF,TGCGCCAGCAGCCCGGGGGGACAGGGATTGAACACTGAAGCTTTCTTT
TRBJ1-2,TRBV30,-,-,CAWSVKGGYGYTF,TGTGCCTGGAGTGTGAAGGGAGGGTATGGCTACACCTTC
TRBJ2-7,TRBV5-1,few,TRBD2,CASRAGTSGRGEQYF,TGCGCCAGCAGGGCCGGGACTAGCGGGAGAGGGGAGCAGTACTTC
TRBJ2-3,TRBV9,-,-,CASSVQGTDTQYF,TGTGCCAGCAGCGTACAGGGCACAGATACGCAGTATTTT
TRBJ2-3,TRBV27,-,TRBD2,CASSLRAGDRDTQYF,TGTGCCAGCAGTCTCCGAGCGGGAGATCGGGATACGCAGTATTTT
TRBJ1-4,TRBV4-1,-,-,CASSQVFGENEKLFF,TGCGCCAGCAGCCAAGTCTTTGGGGAGAATGAAAAACTGTTTTTT